The clone carrying this T cell receptor (beta chain) was seen a few times. These data originate in a study of beta chain features in type 1 diabetes. Germline assignment: CDR1 SGDLS and CDR2 YYNGEE. J lost 3 bases, V lost 3 bases, and 5 bases had no gene match. This CDR3 is built from 15 residues. Expressed TCRB transcripts were sequenced after all isolated RNA was converted to cDNA. Some clones are missing from TCRdb's copy, which holds only in-frame ones; the method was immunoSEQ multiplex PCR. The table includes some 150,000 clones, 10% detected once. The receptor was isolated from a young man in good health. The sequenced material came from naive CD4+ T cells from blood. V gene TRBV9 combines with J gene TRBJ1-2, with 10 bases matching TRBD1. CDR3 protein: CASSAQTGGDYGYTF. For the CDR3, the DNA is TGTGCCAGCAGCGCCCAGACAGGGGGCGACTATGGCTACACCTTC.